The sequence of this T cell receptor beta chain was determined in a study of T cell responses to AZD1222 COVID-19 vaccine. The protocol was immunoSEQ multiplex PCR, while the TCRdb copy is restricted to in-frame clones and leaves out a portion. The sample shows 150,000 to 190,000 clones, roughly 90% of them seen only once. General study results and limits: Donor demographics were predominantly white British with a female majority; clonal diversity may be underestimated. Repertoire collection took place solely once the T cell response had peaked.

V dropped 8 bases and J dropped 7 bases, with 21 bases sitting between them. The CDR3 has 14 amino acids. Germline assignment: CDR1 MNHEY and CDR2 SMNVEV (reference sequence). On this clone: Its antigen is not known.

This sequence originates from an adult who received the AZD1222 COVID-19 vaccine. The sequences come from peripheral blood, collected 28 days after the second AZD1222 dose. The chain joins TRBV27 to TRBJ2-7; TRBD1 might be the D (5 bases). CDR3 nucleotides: TGTGCCAGCGGAAAGACAGCAGCATTTGATGAGCAGTACTTC. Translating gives CASGKTAAFDEQYF.